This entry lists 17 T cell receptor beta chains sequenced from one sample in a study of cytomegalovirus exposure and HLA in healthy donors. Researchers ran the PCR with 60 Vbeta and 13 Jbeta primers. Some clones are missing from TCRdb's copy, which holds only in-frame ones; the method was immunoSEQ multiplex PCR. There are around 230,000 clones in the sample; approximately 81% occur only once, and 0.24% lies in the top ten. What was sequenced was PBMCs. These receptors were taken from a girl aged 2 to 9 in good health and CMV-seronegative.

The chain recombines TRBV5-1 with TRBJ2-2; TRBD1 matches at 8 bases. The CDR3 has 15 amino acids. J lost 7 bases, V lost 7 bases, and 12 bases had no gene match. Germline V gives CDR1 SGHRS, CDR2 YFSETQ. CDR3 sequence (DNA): TGCGCCAGCGCCCTGAACCAGGGGGCGGGCGGGGAGCTGTTTTTT. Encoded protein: CASALNQGAGGELFF.

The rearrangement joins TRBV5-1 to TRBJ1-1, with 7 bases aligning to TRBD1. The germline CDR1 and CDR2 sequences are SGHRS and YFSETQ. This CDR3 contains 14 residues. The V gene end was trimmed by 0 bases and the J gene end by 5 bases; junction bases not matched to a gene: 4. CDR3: CASSLVQGSTEAFF. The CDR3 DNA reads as TGCGCCAGCAGCTTGGTACAGGGGAGTACTGAAGCTTTCTTT.

The CDR3 nucleotides are TGTGCCAGCAGCTTCGGCGGGAGGGCGCTTTCCGGGATGAAAGAGACCCAGTACTTC. It specifies CASSFGGRALSGMKETQYF. The chain uses TRBV5-4 and TRBJ2-5; 9 bases map to TRBD2. CDR1 is SGHNT and CDR2 is YYREEE in the germline V gene (reference sequence). After removal of 2 bases from V and 3 bases from J, the junction contained 17 bases not matched to a gene. This CDR3 has 19 amino acids. Full variable domain (outside the CDR3, taken from reference TRBV5-4 and TRBJ2-5): ETGVTQSPTHLIKTRGQQVTLRCSSQSGHNTVSWYQQALGQGPQFIFQYYREEENGRGNFPPRFSGLQFPNYSSELNVNALELDDSALYLCASSFGGRALSGMKETQYFGPGTRLLVL.

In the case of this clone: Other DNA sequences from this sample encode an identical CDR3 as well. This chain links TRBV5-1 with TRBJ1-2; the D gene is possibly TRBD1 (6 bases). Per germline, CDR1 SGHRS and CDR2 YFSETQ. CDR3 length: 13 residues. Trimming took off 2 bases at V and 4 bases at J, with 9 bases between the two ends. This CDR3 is CASSLGGGYGYTF. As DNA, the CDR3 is TGCGCCAGCAGCTTAGGGGGGGGCTATGGCTACACCTTC.

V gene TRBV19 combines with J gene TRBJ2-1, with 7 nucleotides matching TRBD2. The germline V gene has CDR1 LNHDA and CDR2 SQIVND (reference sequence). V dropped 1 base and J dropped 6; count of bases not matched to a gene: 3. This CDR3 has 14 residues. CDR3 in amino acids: CASSIAREGNEQFF. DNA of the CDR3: TGTGCCAGTAGTATAGCCAGGGAGGGCAATGAGCAGTTCTTC.

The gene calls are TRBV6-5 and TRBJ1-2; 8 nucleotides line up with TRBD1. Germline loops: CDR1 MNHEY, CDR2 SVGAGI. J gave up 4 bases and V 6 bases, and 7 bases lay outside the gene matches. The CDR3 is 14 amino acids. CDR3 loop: CASSSDRVSYGYTF. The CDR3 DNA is TGTGCCAGCAGCTCGGACAGGGTCAGCTATGGCTACACCTTC.

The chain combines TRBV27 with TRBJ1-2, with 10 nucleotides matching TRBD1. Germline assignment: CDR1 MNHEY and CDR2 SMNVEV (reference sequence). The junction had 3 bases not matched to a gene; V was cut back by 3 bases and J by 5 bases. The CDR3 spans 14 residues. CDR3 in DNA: TGTGCCAGCAGTTTTGTGGGACAGGGGTATGGCTACACCTTC. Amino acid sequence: CASSFVGQGYGYTF.

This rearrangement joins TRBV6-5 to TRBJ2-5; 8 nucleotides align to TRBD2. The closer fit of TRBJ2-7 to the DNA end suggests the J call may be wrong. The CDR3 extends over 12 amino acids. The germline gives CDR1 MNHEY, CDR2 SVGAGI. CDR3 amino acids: CAAGTSAYEQYF. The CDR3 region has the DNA TGTGCTGCCGGGACTAGTGCCTACGAGCAGTACTTC.

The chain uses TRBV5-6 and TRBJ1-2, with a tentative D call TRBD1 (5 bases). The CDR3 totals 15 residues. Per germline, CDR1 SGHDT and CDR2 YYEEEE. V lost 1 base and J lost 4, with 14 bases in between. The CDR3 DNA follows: TGTGCCAGCAGCTTGCCGTCGACAGATATCTATGGCTACACCTTC. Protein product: CASSLPSTDIYGYTF.

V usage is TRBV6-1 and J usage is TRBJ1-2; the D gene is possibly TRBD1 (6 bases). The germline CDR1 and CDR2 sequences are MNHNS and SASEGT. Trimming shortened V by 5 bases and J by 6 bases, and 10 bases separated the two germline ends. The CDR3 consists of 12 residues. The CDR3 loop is CASSRGGDGYTF. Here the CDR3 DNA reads TGTGCCAGCAGTAGGGGGGGAGATGGCTACACCTTC.

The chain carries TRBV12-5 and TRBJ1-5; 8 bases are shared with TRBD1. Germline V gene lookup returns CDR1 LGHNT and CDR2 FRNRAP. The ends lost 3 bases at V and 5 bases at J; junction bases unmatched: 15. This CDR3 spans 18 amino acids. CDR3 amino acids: CASGFRLDDRGKDQPQHF. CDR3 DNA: TGTGCTAGTGGTTTTCGCCTGGACGACAGGGGCAAGGATCAGCCCCAGCATTTT.

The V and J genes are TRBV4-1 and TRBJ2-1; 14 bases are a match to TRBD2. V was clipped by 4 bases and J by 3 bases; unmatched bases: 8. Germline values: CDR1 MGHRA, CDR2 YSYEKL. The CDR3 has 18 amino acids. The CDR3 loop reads CASSPGLAGASYYNEQFF. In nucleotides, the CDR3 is TGCGCCAGCAGCCCGGGACTAGCGGGAGCCTCCTACTACAATGAGCAGTTCTTC.

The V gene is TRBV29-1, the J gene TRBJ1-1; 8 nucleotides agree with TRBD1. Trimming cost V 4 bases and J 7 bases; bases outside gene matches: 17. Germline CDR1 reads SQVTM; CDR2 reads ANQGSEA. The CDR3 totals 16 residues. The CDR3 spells CSVGPIRQGNIGEAFF. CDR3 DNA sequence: TGCAGCGTTGGACCAATCAGACAGGGGAATATAGGTGAAGCTTTCTTT. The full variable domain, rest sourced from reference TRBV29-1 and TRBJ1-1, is SAVISQKPSRDICQRGTSLTIQCQVDSQVTMMFWYRQQPGQSLTLIATANQGSEATYESGFVIDKFPISRPNLTFSTLTVSNMSPEDSSIYLCSVGPIRQGNIGEAFFGQGTRLTVV.

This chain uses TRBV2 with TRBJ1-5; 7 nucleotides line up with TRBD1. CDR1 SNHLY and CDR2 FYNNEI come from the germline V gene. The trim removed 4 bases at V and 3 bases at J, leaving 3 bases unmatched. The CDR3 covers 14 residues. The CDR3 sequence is CASSGTGTNQPQHF. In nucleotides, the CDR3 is TGTGCCAGCAGTGGGACAGGTACCAATCAGCCCCAGCATTTT.

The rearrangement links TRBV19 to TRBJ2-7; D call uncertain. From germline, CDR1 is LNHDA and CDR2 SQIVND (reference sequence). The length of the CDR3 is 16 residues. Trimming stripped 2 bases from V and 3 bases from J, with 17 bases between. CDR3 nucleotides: TGTGCCAGTAGTATAATTCTAGTCCTCGTTAGCTACGAGCAGTACTTC. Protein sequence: CASSIILVLVSYEQYF.

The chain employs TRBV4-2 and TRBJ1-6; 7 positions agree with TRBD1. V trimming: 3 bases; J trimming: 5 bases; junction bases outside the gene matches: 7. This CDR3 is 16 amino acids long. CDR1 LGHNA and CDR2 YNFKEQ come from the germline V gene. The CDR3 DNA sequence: TGTGCCAGCAGCCAGGTCGGGACAGCCAATAATTCACCCCTCCACTTT. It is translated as CASSQVGTANNSPLHF.

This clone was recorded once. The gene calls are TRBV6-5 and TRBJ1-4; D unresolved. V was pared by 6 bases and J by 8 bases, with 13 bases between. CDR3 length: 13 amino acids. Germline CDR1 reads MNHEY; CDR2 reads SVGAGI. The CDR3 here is CASRDTAVEKLFF. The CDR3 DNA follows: TGTGCCAGCAGGGATACAGCGGTGGAAAAACTGTTTTTT.